Included here is one TCR beta chain sequence, with context. This clonotype appeared a few times. Its target antigen remains unknown. Base quality data are lacking; no much larger clone is found one base away. Libraries were made using 5' RACE. TCRdb lists the instrument as Illumina HiSeq 2500. A second 7 to 11 cycle PCR used a sample-barcoded 5' primer and a J-beta primer mix. A template-switch 5' adaptor carrying 12 random nucleotides introduced a unique molecular identifier onto each TCR beta cDNA molecule. Each sample yielded at least 2.5 million CDR3-containing paired-end reads. The Mint cDNA synthesis kit, primed by a TRBC-specific oligonucleotide, was used to synthesize first-strand cDNA from all RNA. All cDNA was treated with uracil-DNA glycosylase and then went through a first 18-cycle PCR with the universal primers M1SS and BC2_uni_R. As for the authors' bioinformatics: For normalization, 1 million high-quality reads were randomly selected from each sample, with every read carrying a distinct molecular identifier. Reads with shared molecular identifiers were discarded instead of being binned into consensus sequences. CDR3 identification, clonotype clustering and error correction used MiTCR with a Q25 quality threshold and the strictest error-elimination algorithm. Lower-bound total TCR beta diversity was estimated with a nonparametric unseen species model using Euler transformation. TCRdb reprocessing: public reads trimmed at Q25 with fastp, clones called with MiXCR, in-frame beta chains kept. Rows with one shared CDR3 protein collapse into an entry with the most common genes and DNA. None of the V and J calls come from the authors' own analysis; TCRdb made them. This sample has about 1.4 million distinct CDR3 sequences in its table, and approximately 59% of those were observed once. Over 5% of the sample comes from the top ten.

Donors were 40 or so systemically healthy Caucasian individuals from Russia aged roughly 6 to 90 years. Around 10 milliliters of peripheral blood were collected from each donor into EDTA-treated Vacutainer tubes. Ficoll-Paque density-gradient centrifugation was used to isolate PBMCs, with at least 7 million obtained per sample. Trizol reagent was used to extract total RNA from the PBMCs, yielding at least 5.5 micrograms per sample. For every donor, an aliquot of PBMCs went through flow cytometry to measure the percentages of naive CD45RAhigh/CD27high T cells. These data originate in a study of blood T cells in healthy people across ages (dated by TCRdb to the mid-2010s). For the wider study: In model experiments, template switching captured roughly one uniquely barcoded TCR beta cDNA molecule for every two T cells. Using the same blood draw, the study looked at two additional independent replicas of 1 million unique cDNA reads for two donors, one aged 18 to 30 and the other aged 80 or older. The donors were split into four age groups: young (average around 15 years), middle-aged (39), aged (approximately 60) and long-lived (under 85). To avoid experimental bias, donors of different ages were randomly spread across the sequencing lanes. The study measured age-related changes in TCR beta repertoire diversity using deep sequencing normalized with unique cDNA molecular identifiers.

The paper's findings and limits, for the study overall: Compared with the aged group, the long-lived group had more naive CD4+ T cells, fewer expanded clones and increased TCR diversity, suggesting age selection. Because donor CMV infection status was unknown, age-related changes in expanded clonotypes were potentially confounded. A strong correlation was found between observed TCR beta diversity and the percentage of naive T cells measured by flow cytometry. Since profiling was done on bulk unsorted PBMCs, naive and antigen-experienced compartments could not be conclusively compared. Estimates of total diversity from one million sequenced T cells were regarded as lower bounds and underestimates. As age increased, observed TCR beta diversity per million T cells dropped in a roughly linear way, and a significant reduction was already evident by age about 36.

The germline V gene encodes CDR1 DFQATT and CDR2 SNEGSKA (reference sequence). Trimming at the junction amounts to 6 bases on V and 0 bases on J, and the germline ends lie 22 bases apart. The CDR3, from cysteine to phenylalanine, totals 17 residues. The entry retains the CDR3 DNA only, 51 bases that are in frame from base 1. This TCR came from a man younger than 35 in good health. In this chain, TRBV20-1 is recombined with TRBJ2-3; the D gene lacks a confident call. Sequencing input: blood. The CDR3 has the sequence CSANLDPPIPSTDTQYF. DNA sequence: TGCAGTGCAAACTTAGACCCACCAATCCCAAGCACAGATACGCAGTATTTT.